This T cell receptor (beta chain) appears in the sequencing data of a study of blood T cell repertoires in COVID-19. Clones were sequenced by immunoSEQ multiplex PCR, and TCRdb holds only the in-frame ones, with some missing. The data contain tens of thousands of clones, 75% to 85% of them singletons. This clone showed up just a few times. This TCR derives from a human donor in a cohort sampled during active COVID-19. Sequencing used peripheral blood.

The CDR3 sequence is CAWKLDRHYGYTF. The CDR3 region has the DNA TGTGCCTGGAAACTGGACAGACACTATGGCTACACCTTC. This sequence joins TRBV30 and TRBJ1-2; tentative D call: TRBD1 (6 bases). The germline gives CDR1 GTSNPN, CDR2 SVGIG (reference sequence). Trimming pared 4 bases from V and 3 bases from J, leaving 12 bases between. The CDR3 is 13 amino acids.